These 22 T cell receptor beta chains originate from one sample sequenced in a study of cytomegalovirus exposure and HLA in healthy donors. Primers: 60 Vbeta forward and 13 Jbeta reverse. The data were produced by immunoSEQ multiplex PCR, yet TCRdb's version contains in-frame clones alone and is incomplete. The table has approximately 100,000 clones, 60% to 85% seen once. Sequencing was carried out using PBMCs. The receptor source for this set is a man aged 45-65 years in good health and CMV-seronegative.

The chain is built from TRBV4-2 and TRBJ2-4; possible D gene TRBD2, 6 bases. V was pared by 0 bases and J by 1 base, with 10 bases between. Per germline, CDR1 LGHNA and CDR2 YNFKEQ. The length of the CDR3 is 16 residues. The CDR3 DNA reads as TGTGCCAGCAGCCAAGAGGAGGGTCTGGCCAAAAACATTCAGTACTTC. Its protein is CASSQEEGLAKNIQYF.

The chain carries TRBV2 and TRBJ1-6; D gene unclear. The CDR3 contains 13 residues. Deletions cut 7 bases from V and 8 bases from J, with 12 bases between. Germline V gene sequence: CDR1 SNHLY, CDR2 FYNNEI. The CDR3 loop reads CASKAEGDSPLHF. For the CDR3, the DNA is TGTGCCAGCAAGGCAGAGGGCGATTCACCCCTCCACTTT.

The chain carries TRBV6-5 and TRBJ1-2; D uncertain. This CDR3 has 12 amino acids. Trimming removed 6 bases from V and 5 bases from J, with 10 bases in between. Germline CDR1 and CDR2: MNHEY and SVGAGI. In DNA form, the CDR3 reads TGTGCCAGCAGCTTCCCGGGATATGGCTACACCTTC. Amino acid sequence: CASSFPGYGYTF.

This clone was seen a single time. The CDR3 reads CASSSGLAGAAKNIQYF. In DNA form, the CDR3 reads TGCGCCAGCAGCTCAGGACTAGCGGGAGCTGCCAAAAACATTCAGTACTTC. The chain recombines TRBV5-1 with TRBJ2-4, with TRBD2 identical over 13 bases. The V segment lost 3 bases and the J segment 1 base; nucleotides outside the gene matches: 4. The CDR3 has 17 residues. Germline V CDR1 and CDR2: SGHRS, YFSETQ.

The chain links TRBV11-1 to TRBJ2-1; no clear D gene. This CDR3 spans 16 amino acids. Germline values: CDR1 SGHAT, CDR2 FQDESV (reference sequence). The germline V and J ends were trimmed by 5 bases and 0 bases, with 14 bases remaining between them. The CDR3 here is CASSPTRSRSYNEQFF. The CDR3, as DNA: TGTGCCAGCAGCCCTACGCGAAGCCGCTCCTACAATGAGCAGTTCTTC.

This chain links TRBV2 with TRBJ1-2; no firm D call. Germline assignment: CDR1 SNHLY and CDR2 FYNNEI. V dropped 7 bases and J dropped 4 bases, with 16 bases sitting between them. The CDR3 runs 14 residues. Here the CDR3 DNA reads TGTGCCAGCACACCCCGCCGGAGCCTCTATGGCTACACCTTC. Translated: CASTPRRSLYGYTF.

The rearrangement links TRBV27 to TRBJ1-2; 7 nucleotides line up with TRBD1. CDR3 length equals 15 residues. CDR1 and CDR2 (germline): MNHEY, SMNVEV (reference sequence). The ends lost 5 bases at V and 7 bases at J; junction bases unmatched: 13. The CDR3 loop is CASSTDNRGRRGYTF. The CDR3 DNA reads TGTGCCAGCAGTACTGACAACAGGGGCAGGCGTGGCTACACCTTC.

This clone was observed a handful of times. The rearrangement joins TRBV7-2 to TRBJ1-2, with TRBD1 matching 9 bases. Unmatched junction bases numbered 10, after V lost 5 bases and J lost 0 bases. Germline V gene data show CDR1 as SGHTA and CDR2 as FQGNSA. The CDR3 has 17 residues. The CDR3, as DNA: TGTGCCAGCAGCCCGACAACCGGACAGGGGACTAACTATGGCTACACCTTC. Translating it yields CASSPTTGQGTNYGYTF.

The CDR3, as DNA: TGTGCCAGTACCGACAGGGGAGGCCAGCCCCAGCATTTT. Amino acids: CASTDRGGQPQHF. This chain uses TRBV19 with TRBJ1-5, with 8 bases matching TRBD1. The CDR3 runs to 13 residues. V lost 7 bases, J lost 7 bases, and 6 bases stayed unmatched. The germline V gene has CDR1 LNHDA and CDR2 SQIVND (reference sequence).

This clone came up a few times. The chain recombines TRBV29-1 with TRBJ2-7; 9 positions match TRBD2. The V gene end was trimmed by 6 bases and the J gene end by 12 bases; junction bases not matched to a gene: 9. Germline assignment: CDR1 SQVTM and CDR2 ANQGSEA. CDR3 size: 11 residues. The CDR3 DNA follows: TGCAGCGTACGAACACCTAGCGGGGTGTACTTC. As protein: CSVRTPSGVYF.

J is TRBJ1-5 and V is TRBV30; no clear D. The CDR3 length is 14 residues. Germline CDR1 and CDR2: GTSNPN and SVGIG (reference sequence). Trimming stripped 0 bases from V and 4 bases from J, with 10 bases between. This CDR3 is CAWSVRGGNQPQHF. For the CDR3, the DNA is TGTGCCTGGAGTGTACGAGGAGGGAATCAGCCCCAGCATTTT.

The chain joins TRBV7-3 to TRBJ2-3; TRBD2 aligns across 10 bases. Trimming removed 4 bases from V and 1 base from J; junction bases left unmatched: 5. The CDR3 covers 16 residues. Germline-derived CDR1 and CDR2 are SGHTA and FQGTGA. The CDR3 coding sequence is TGTGCCAGCAGCTCAGGGAGCGGGGGGGGCACAGATACGCAGTATTTT. Encoded protein: CASSSGSGGGTDTQYF.

The V and J genes are TRBV6-5 and TRBJ1-5; 7 bases agree with TRBD1. The CDR3 loop spans 15 amino acids. V lost 5 bases to trimming and J lost 6 bases; unmatched junction nucleotides: 10. Germline V CDR1 and CDR2: MNHEY, SVGAGI. CDR3 protein: CASSALTGISQPQHF. The CDR3, as DNA: TGTGCCAGCAGTGCCCTGACAGGGATTAGTCAGCCCCAGCATTTT.

The chain carries TRBV4-2 and TRBJ2-1; a possible D gene is TRBD2 (5 bases). This CDR3 is 14 amino acids long. Per germline, CDR1 LGHNA and CDR2 YNFKEQ. V lost 1 base and J lost 8, with 12 bases in between. The CDR3: CASSQALERDEQFF. CDR3 nucleotides: TGTGCCAGCAGCCAAGCACTAGAAAGGGATGAGCAGTTCTTC.

This chain joins TRBV28 and TRBJ1-1; tentative D call: TRBD1 (6 bases). The germline V gene encodes CDR1 MDHEN and CDR2 SYDVKM. CDR3 size: 13 residues. The V and J ends lost 7 bases and 4 bases respectively, with 13 bases between them. CDR3 DNA sequence: TGTGCCAGCATTCCCGACAGGCCCACTGAAGCTTTCTTT. The encoded protein is CASIPDRPTEAFF.

The chain combines TRBV5-1 with TRBJ2-2; TRBD1 matches at 7 bases. V dropped 7 bases and J dropped 3; count of bases not matched to a gene: 6. This CDR3 has 14 residues. Per germline, CDR1 SGHRS and CDR2 YFSETQ. The CDR3 nucleotides are TGCGCCAGCCACTTCCAGGGGGACACCGGGGAGCTGTTTTTT. This gives the protein CASHFQGDTGELFF.

Only a few counts were recorded for this clone. The chain carries TRBV5-1 and TRBJ2-1, with D possibly matching TRBD1 (6 bases). This CDR3 region has 14 residues. Per the germline V gene, CDR1 is SGHRS and CDR2 is YFSETQ. V was pared by 4 bases and J by 0 bases, with 8 bases between. The CDR3 sequence is CASSRDNSYNEQFF. The CDR3 DNA sequence: TGCGCCAGCAGCCGGGACAACTCCTACAATGAGCAGTTCTTC.

In DNA form, the CDR3 reads TGTGCCAGCAGCTGGGACAGCTACGAGCAGTACTTC. Encoded protein: CASSWDSYEQYF. The V gene is TRBV11-2, the J gene TRBJ2-7; TRBD1 matches 7 bases. V lost 4 bases to trimming and J lost 3 bases; unmatched junction nucleotides: 0. The CDR3 covers 12 residues. Germline CDR1 and CDR2: SGHAT and FQNNGV.

This clone rates as medium-sized (0.01 to 0.1%). The V call is TRBV7-9, the J call TRBJ2-1; D might be TRBD1 (5 bases). The germline V and J ends were trimmed by 5 bases and 4 bases, with 12 bases remaining between them. Germline lookup yields CDR1 SEHNR and CDR2 FQNEAQ (reference sequence). This CDR3 comprises 14 residues. CDR3 in amino acids: CASSNPQDYNEQFF. The CDR3 DNA follows: TGTGCCAGCAGCAACCCACAGGATTACAATGAGCAGTTCTTC.

V and J are TRBV7-9 and TRBJ2-7, with 8 positions matching TRBD1. Germline loops: CDR1 SEHNR, CDR2 FQNEAQ (reference sequence). The junction had 13 bases not matched to a gene; V was cut back by 6 bases and J by 3 bases. CDR3 length: 16 amino acids. CDR3 sequence reads: CASSTSLTGGSYEQYF. DNA of the CDR3: TGTGCCAGCAGTACTAGCCTCACAGGGGGAAGCTACGAGCAGTACTTC.

The chain combines TRBV6-1 with TRBJ2-4; D is unresolved. This CDR3 has 15 residues. V lost 1 base and J lost 1, with 8 bases in between. Germline CDR1 and CDR2: MNHNS and SASEGT. The CDR3 bases are TGTGCCAGCAGTGAAGGCGCGATGGCCAAAAACATTCAGTACTTC. Protein: CASSEGAMAKNIQYF.

CDR3: CASRTNRGRSDTQYF. The DNA of the CDR3 is TGTGCCAGCAGAACTAACAGGGGGCGCTCAGATACGCAGTATTTT. The chain uses TRBV28 and TRBJ2-3, with 9 bases matching TRBD1. CDR3 length: 15 amino acids. Germline assignment: CDR1 MDHEN and CDR2 SYDVKM. The J segment lost 4 bases and the V segment lost 6 bases, leaving 8 bases of the junction unmatched.